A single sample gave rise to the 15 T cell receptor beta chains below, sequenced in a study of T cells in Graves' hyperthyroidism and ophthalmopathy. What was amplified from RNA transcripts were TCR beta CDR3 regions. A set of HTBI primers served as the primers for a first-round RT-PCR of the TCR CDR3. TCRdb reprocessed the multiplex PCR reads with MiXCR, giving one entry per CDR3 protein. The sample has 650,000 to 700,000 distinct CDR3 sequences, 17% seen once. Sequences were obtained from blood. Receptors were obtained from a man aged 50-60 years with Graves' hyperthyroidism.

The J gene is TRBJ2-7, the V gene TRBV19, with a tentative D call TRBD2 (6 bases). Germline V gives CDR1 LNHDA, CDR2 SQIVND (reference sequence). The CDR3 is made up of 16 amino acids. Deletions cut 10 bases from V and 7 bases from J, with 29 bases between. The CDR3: CATTIGTPGDTGEQYF. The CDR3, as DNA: TGTGCCACCACCATCGGGACTCCGGGGGATACGGGAGAGCAGTACTTC.

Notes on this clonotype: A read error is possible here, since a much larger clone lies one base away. The CDR3 nucleotides read TGTGCCAGCAGTGTAGGGACGGCCGGCTTGGCCCAGTACTTC. Its protein is CASSVGTAGLAQYF. The chain links TRBV27 to TRBJ2-5; possibly TRBD1 or TRBD2 for D (5 bases each). V was cut by 5 bases and J by 9 bases, with 19 bases left in between. This CDR3 has 14 residues. Germline V gene sequence: CDR1 MNHEY, CDR2 SMNVEV (reference sequence).

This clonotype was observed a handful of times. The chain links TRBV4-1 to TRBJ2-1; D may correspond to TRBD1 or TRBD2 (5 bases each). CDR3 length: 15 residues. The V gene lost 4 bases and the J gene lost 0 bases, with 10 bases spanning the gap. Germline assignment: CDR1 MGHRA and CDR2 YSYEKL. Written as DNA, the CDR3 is TGCGCCAGCAGCCGTGAGGGGAGCTCCTACAATGAGCAGTTCTTC. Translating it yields CASSREGSSYNEQFF.

This CDR3 reads CSAREENTQYF. DNA for the CDR3: TGCAGTGCTAGAGAAGAAAATACGCAGTATTTT. V gene TRBV20-1 combines with J gene TRBJ2-3, with unresolved D. This CDR3 spans 11 amino acids. Germline loops: CDR1 DFQATT, CDR2 SNEGSKA (reference sequence). Trimming removed 0 bases from V and 7 bases from J, with 5 bases in between.

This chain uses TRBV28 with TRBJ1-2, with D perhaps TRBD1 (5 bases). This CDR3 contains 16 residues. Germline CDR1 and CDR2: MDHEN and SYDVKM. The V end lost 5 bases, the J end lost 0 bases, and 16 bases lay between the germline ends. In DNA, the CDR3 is TGTGCCAGCAGTCGTCGGGGGACGTCTACTAACTATGGCTACACCTTC. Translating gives CASSRRGTSTNYGYTF.

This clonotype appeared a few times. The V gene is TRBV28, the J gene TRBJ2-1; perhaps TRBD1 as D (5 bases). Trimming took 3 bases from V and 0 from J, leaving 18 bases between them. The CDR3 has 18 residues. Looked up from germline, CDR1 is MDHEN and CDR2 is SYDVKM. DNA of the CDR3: TGTGCCAGCAGTTTTTTTGAAGGGGTCGTGAGCTCCTACAATGAGCAGTTCTTC. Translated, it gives CASSFFEGVVSSYNEQFF. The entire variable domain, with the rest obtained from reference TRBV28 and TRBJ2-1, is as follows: DVKVTQSSRYLVKRTGEKVFLECVQDMDHENMFWYRQDPGLGLRLIYFSYDVKMKEKGDIPEGYSVSREKKERFSLILESASTNQTSMYLCASSFFEGVVSSYNEQFFGPGTRLTVL.

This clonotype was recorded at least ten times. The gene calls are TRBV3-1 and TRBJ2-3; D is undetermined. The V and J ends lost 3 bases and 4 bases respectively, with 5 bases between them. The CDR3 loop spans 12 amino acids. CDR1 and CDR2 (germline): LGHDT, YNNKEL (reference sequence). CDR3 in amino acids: CASSQAADTQYF. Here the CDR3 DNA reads TGTGCCAGCAGCCAGGCCGCAGATACGCAGTATTTT.

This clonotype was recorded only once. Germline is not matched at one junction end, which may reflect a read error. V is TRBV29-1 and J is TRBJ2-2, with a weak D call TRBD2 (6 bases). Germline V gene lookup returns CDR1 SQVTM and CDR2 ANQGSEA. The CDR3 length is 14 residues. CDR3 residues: CSVWSADGAGGLFF. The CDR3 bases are TGCAGCGTCTGGTCGGCAGACGGGGCCGGGGGGCTGTTTTTT.

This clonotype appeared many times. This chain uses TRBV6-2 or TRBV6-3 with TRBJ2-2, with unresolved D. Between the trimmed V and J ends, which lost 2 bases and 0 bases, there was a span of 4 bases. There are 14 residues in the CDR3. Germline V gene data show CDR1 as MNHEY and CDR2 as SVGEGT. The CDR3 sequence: CASSYRANTGELFF. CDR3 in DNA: TGTGCCAGCAGTTACAGGGCGAACACCGGGGAGCTGTTTTTT.

CDR3 in amino acids: CAISEHLWRDEQYV. The CDR3 DNA reads as TGTGCCATCAGTGAACATCTCTGGAGGGACGAGCAGTACGTC. The chain couples TRBV10-3 to TRBJ2-7; the D gene is possibly TRBD2 (6 bases). Trimming cost V 3 bases and J 5 bases, with 14 bases left between them. The germline gives CDR1 ENHRY, CDR2 SYGVKD. This CDR3 comprises 14 residues.

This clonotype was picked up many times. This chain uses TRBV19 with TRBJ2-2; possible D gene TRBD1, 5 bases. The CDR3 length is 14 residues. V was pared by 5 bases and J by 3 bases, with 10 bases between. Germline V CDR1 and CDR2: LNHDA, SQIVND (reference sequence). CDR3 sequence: CASSRQGDTGELFF. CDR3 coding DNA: TGTGCCAGTAGTCGCCAAGGGGACACCGGGGAGCTGTTTTTT.

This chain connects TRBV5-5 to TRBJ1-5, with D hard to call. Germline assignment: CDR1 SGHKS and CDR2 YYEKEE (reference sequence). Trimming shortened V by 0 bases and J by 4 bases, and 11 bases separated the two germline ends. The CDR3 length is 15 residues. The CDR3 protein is CASSLDLQVNQPQHF. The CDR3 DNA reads TGTGCCAGCAGCTTGGATTTGCAGGTGAATCAGCCCCAGCATTTT.

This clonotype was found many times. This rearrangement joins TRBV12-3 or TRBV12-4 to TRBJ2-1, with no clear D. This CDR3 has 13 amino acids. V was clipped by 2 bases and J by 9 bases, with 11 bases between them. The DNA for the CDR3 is TGTGCCAGCAGTTTAAGTGCGGTTAGTGAGCAGTTCTTC. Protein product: CASSLSAVSEQFF.

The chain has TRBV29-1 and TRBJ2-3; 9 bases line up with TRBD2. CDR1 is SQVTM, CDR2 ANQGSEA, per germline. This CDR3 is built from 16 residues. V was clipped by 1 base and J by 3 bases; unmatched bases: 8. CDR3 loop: CSVEGVAGERTDTQYF. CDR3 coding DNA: TGCAGCGTTGAAGGTGTAGCGGGAGAGAGGACAGATACGCAGTATTTT.

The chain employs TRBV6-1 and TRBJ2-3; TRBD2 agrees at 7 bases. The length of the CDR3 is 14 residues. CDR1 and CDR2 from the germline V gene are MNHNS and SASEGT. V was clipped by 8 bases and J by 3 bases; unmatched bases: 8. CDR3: CASCRAGATDTQYF. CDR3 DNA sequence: TGTGCCAGCTGTAGGGCGGGAGCGACAGATACGCAGTATTTT.